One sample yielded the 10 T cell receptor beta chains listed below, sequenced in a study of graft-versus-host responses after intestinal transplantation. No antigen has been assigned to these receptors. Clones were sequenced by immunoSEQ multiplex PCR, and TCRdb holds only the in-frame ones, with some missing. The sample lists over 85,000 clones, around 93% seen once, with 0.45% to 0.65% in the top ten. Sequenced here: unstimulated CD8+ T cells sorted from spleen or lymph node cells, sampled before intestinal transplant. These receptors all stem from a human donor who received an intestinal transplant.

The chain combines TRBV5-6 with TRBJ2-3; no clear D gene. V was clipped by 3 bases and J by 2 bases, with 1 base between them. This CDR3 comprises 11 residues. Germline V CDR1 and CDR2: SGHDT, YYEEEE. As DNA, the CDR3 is TGTGCCAGCAGCTCCACAGATACGCAGTATTTT. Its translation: CASSSTDTQYF.

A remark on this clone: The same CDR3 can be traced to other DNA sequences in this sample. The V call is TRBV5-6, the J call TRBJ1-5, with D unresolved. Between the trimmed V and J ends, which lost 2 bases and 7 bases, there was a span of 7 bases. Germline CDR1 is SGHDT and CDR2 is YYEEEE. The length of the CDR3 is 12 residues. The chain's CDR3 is CASSLGRQPQHF. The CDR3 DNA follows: TGTGCCAGCAGCTTAGGACGCCAGCCCCAGCATTTT.

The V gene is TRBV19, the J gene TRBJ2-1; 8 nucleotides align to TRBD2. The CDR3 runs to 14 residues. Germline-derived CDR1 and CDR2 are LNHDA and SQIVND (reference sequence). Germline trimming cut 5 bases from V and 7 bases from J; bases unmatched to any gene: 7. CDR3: CASSLAGGGNEQFF. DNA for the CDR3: TGTGCCAGTAGTTTGGCGGGGGGTGGTAATGAGCAGTTCTTC.

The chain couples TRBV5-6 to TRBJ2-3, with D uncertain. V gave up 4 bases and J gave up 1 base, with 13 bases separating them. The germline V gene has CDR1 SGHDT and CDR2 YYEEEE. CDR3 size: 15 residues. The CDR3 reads CASSLSGRRTDTQYF. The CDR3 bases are TGTGCCAGCAGCCTGAGTGGGCGGCGCACAGATACGCAGTATTTT.

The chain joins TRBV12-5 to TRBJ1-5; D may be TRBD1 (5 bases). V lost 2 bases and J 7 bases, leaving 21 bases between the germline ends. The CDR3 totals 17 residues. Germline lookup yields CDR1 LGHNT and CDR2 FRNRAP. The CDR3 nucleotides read TGTGCTAGTGGTTTGCCTCCCCACCAGGGCCCCTGGCAGCCCCAGCATTTT. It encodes CASGLPPHQGPWQPQHF.

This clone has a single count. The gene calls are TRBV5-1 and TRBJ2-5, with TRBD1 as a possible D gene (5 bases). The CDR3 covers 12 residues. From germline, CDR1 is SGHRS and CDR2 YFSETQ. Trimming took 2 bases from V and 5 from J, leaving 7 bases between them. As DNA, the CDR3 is TGCGCCAGCAGCTTTAAGGGGGAGACCCAGTACTTC. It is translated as CASSFKGETQYF.

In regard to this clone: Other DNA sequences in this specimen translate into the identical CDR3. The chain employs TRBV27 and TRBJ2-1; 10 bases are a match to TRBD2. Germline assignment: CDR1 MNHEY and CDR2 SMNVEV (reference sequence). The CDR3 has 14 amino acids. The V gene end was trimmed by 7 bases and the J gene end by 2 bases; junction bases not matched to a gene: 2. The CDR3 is CASTGLAPYNEQFF. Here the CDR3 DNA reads TGTGCCAGCACGGGACTAGCGCCCTACAATGAGCAGTTCTTC.

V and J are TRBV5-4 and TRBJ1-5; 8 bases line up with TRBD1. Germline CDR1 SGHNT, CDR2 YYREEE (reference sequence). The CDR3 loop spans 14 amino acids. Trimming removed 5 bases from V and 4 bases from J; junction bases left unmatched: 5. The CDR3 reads CASSFHRGNQPQHF. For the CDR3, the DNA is TGTGCCAGCAGTTTTCACAGGGGGAATCAGCCCCAGCATTTT.

The CDR3 DNA is TGTGCCAGCAGCCAAGATTCAGCCCCCACAATTGAGTTTTTT. Its translation is CASSQDSAPTIEFF. V is TRBV4-2 and J is TRBJ2-2; D uncertain. The germline CDR1 and CDR2 sequences are LGHNA and YNFKEQ. This CDR3 has 14 residues. The V gene lost 0 bases and the J gene lost 16 bases, with 18 bases spanning the gap.

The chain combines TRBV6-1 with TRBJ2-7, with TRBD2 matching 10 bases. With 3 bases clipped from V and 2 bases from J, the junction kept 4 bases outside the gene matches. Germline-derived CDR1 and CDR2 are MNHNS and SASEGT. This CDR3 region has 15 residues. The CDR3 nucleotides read TGTGCCAGCAGTGACCAAGCGGGAGGGCCCTACGAGCAGTACTTC. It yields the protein CASSDQAGGPYEQYF.